The subject of this entry is one TCR beta chain. The sample comes from a study of blood T cell repertoires in COVID-19. Study summary: Spain, Italy and the United States supplied samples that represented acute and convalescent COVID-19. The analysed material was cDNA or gDNA that came from T cells, B-cell-depleted T cells, or PBMCs.

Per the authors' pipeline: Nucleated cell number was recorded as an estimate derived from reference gene primer amplification. Only in-frame clones appear in the TCRdb table, and some are missing; sequencing was by immunoSEQ multiplex PCR. V and J calls and clone size come straight from that table; D and trimming were deduced from the DNA. The sample lists a few hundred thousand clones, roughly 90% seen once, with about 3.9% in the top ten. Germline V gene data show CDR1 as SGHTA and CDR2 as FQGTGA. The CDR3 runs to 16 residues. The germline V and J ends were trimmed by 7 bases and 0 bases, with 18 bases remaining between them.

The rearrangement joins TRBV7-3 to TRBJ1-1; D unresolved. The source material was peripheral blood. The TCR sequence derives from a woman in her forties or fifties with active or convalescent COVID-19. CDR3 nucleotides: TGTGCCAGCAAACCCGACATGCGAAGTTTGAACACTGAAGCTTTCTTT. This encodes CASKPDMRSLNTEAFF.